This passage covers 5 T cell receptor beta chains from one sample sequenced in a study of PD-1 blockade in classical Hodgkin lymphoma (dated by TCRdb to between 2020 and 2021). To prepare the library, the immunoSEQ multiplex PCR assay was applied. TCRdb obtained this table from immuneACCESS and retained in-frame rearrangements with V and J assigned. These tables miss some clones; where compared with another copy, unresolved V genes account for less than half of the shortfall, and the remainder is unexplained. The sample records some 96,000 clones, 81% of which are singletons. The ten largest clones add up to 15% to 20% of the sample. This specimen's time point label, per the study, means: cycle 2 day 1 (C2D1) of nivolumab. Every trial patient had relapsed following autologous stem cell transplantation, and prior brentuximab vedotin exposure was what differed among cohorts A, B and C. The sample was peripheral blood mononuclear cells (PBMCs), taken before the second cycle of nivolumab. These receptors were taken from a human donor with classical Hodgkin lymphoma.

The chain joins TRBV2 to TRBJ1-1, with unresolved D. CDR3 size: 14 residues. From germline, CDR1 is SNHLY and CDR2 FYNNEI. Trimming removed 3 bases from V and 4 bases from J, with 12 bases in between. The CDR3 protein is CASSEQGRGTEAFF. For the CDR3, the DNA is TGTGCCAGCAGTGAGCAAGGGCGCGGCACTGAAGCTTTCTTT.

The chain is built from TRBV9 and TRBJ2-6; D possibly corresponds to TRBD1 (7 bases). This CDR3 comprises 17 residues. Per germline, CDR1 SGDLS and CDR2 YYNGEE. The V end lost 1 base, the J end lost 0 bases, and 11 bases lay between the germline ends. The CDR3 coding sequence is TGTGCCAGCAGCGTACAGGGGGGAGGCTCTGGGGCCAACGTCCTGACTTTC. It yields the protein CASSVQGGGSGANVLTF. The full variable domain, its missing parts supplied by reference TRBV9 and TRBJ2-6, is DSGVTQTPKHLITATGQRVTLRCSPRSGDLSVYWYQQSLDQGLQFLIQYYNGEERAKGNILERFSAQQFPDLHSELNLSSLELGDSALYFCASSVQGGGSGANVLTFGAGSRLTVL.

The chain employs TRBV5-5 and TRBJ1-2; 8 nucleotides match TRBD1. With V trimmed by 0 bases and J by 8 bases, 12 bases remained unmatched. Germline values: CDR1 SGHKS, CDR2 YYEKEE (reference sequence). The CDR3 runs 16 residues. The CDR3 coding sequence is TGTGCCAGCAGCTTGGGGATCTATCAGGGGGCACGCGGCTACACCTTC. Its translation is CASSLGIYQGARGYTF.

The count of this clone is one. The chain combines TRBV5-4 with TRBJ2-3; D is unclear. With 3 bases removed from V and 0 bases from J, the gap between germline ends came to 11 bases. The CDR3 runs to 15 residues. CDR1 and CDR2 (germline): SGHNT, YYREEE (reference sequence). The CDR3 sequence: CASSSDPASTDTQYF. The CDR3 DNA is TGTGCCAGCAGCTCGGACCCAGCTAGCACAGATACGCAGTATTTT. Looking up the rest from reference TRBV5-4 and TRBJ2-3 gives the full variable domain: ETGVTQSPTHLIKTRGQQVTLRCSSQSGHNTVSWYQQALGQGPQFIFQYYREEENGRGNFPPRFSGLQFPNYSSELNVNALELDDSALYLCASSSDPASTDTQYFGPGTRLTVL.

The sample holds one count of this clone. The chain has TRBV7-4 and TRBJ2-1, with TRBD2 matching over 15 bases. The CDR3 covers 18 residues. The germline V gene has CDR1 SGHVT and CDR2 SQSDAQ. V shed 2 bases and J 13 bases; nucleotides not matched to a gene: 15. The CDR3 region is CASSLYVGGLAGGPNQFF. CDR3 sequence (DNA): TGTGCCAGCAGCTTATATGTAGGGGGACTAGCGGGAGGTCCCAACCAGTTCTTC.